The clone carrying this T cell receptor beta chain appeared a few times. Its antigen remains unidentified. Cultured CD4+ T cell DNA underwent sequencing with the Oncomine TCR Beta short-read assay. TCRdb passed the PCR reads through MiXCR, listing each CDR3 protein once. The sample includes about 24,000 distinct CDR3 sequences, roughly 40% of them seen just once. Time point reported: late sampling 161 to 241 days after vaccination in three convalescent patients. Treatment described: approximately nine-day PBMC culture with coronavirus spike peptide pools or control peptides (ViraFEST assay). CDR1 and CDR2 from the germline V gene are MNHEY and SVGAGI. With V trimmed by 2 bases and J by 2 bases, 13 bases remained unmatched. The CDR3 consists of 18 residues. This record belongs to a study of vaccination and CD4 T cells after COVID-19. Study at large: The stimulating agents, overlapping spike peptides, came from SARS-CoV-2, HCoV-NL63, HCoV-OC43 and HCoV-229E.

The chain couples TRBV6-5 to TRBJ1-1; 8 bases line up with TRBD1. This TCR was sampled from a human donor who had recovered from COVID-19. The sample here was CD4+ T cells from blood, cultured in vitro, taken about 7 months after SARS-CoV-2 vaccination. CDR3 nucleotide sequence: TGTGCCAGCAGTTACCTTACCCGAGGACAGGGCTATAACACTGAAGCTTTCTTT. Protein sequence: CASSYLTRGQGYNTEAFF.